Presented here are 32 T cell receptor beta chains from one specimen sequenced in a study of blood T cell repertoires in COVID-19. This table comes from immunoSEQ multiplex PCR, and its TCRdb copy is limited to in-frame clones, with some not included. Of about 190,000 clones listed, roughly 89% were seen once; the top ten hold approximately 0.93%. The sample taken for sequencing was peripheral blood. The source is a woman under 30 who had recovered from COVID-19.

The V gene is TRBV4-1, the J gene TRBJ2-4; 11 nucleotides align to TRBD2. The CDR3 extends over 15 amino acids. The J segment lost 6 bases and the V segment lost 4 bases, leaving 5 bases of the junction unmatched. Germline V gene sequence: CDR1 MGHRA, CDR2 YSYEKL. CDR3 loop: CASSPPGTSGNIQYF. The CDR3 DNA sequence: TGCGCCAGCAGCCCTCCCGGGACTAGCGGAAACATTCAGTACTTC.

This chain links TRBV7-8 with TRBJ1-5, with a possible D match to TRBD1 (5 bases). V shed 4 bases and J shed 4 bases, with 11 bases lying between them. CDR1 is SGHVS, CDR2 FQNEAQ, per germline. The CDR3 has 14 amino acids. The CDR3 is CASSWGGRNQPQHF. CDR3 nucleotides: TGTGCCAGCAGCTGGGGGGGGAGGAATCAGCCCCAGCATTTT.

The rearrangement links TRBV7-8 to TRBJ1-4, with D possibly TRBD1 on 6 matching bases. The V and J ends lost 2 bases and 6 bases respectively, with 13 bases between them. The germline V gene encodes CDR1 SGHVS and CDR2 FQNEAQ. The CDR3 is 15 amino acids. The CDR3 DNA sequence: TGTGCCAGCAGCTTAATTATACCAGGGGATGAAAAACTGTTTTTT. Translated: CASSLIIPGDEKLFF.

The CDR3 loop reads CASRAVGAISNQPQHF. The DNA for the CDR3 is TGTGCCAGTAGGGCGGTGGGGGCTATAAGCAATCAGCCCCAGCATTTT. The chain links TRBV19 to TRBJ1-5; the D gene is possibly TRBD1 (6 bases). The CDR3 consists of 16 residues. Trimming took 6 bases from V and 1 from J, leaving 16 bases between them. Germline V gene sequence: CDR1 LNHDA, CDR2 SQIVND (reference sequence). Complete variable domain (other parts from reference TRBV19 and TRBJ1-5): DGGITQSPKYLFRKEGQNVTLSCEQNLNHDAMYWYRQDPGQGLRLIYYSQIVNDFQKGDIAEGYSVSREKKESFPLTVTSAQKNPTAFYLCASRAVGAISNQPQHFGDGTRLSIL.

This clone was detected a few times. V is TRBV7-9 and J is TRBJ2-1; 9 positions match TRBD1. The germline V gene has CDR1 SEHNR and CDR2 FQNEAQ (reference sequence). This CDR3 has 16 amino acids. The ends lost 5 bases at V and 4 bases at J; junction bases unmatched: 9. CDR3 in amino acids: CASSPRGQGTYNEQFF. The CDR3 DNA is TGTGCCAGCAGCCCCAGAGGACAGGGGACATACAATGAGCAGTTCTTC.

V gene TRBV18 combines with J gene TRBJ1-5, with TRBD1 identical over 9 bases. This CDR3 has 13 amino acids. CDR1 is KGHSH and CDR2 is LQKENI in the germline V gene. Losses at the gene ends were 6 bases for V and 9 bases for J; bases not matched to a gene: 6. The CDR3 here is CASSEDRGGPQHF. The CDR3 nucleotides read TGTGCCAGCTCTGAGGACAGGGGTGGGCCCCAGCATTTT.

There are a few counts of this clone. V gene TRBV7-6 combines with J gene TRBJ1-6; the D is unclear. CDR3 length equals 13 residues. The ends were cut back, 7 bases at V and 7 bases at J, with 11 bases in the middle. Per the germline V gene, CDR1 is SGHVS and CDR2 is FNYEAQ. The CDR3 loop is CASTPGSNSPLHF. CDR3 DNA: TGTGCCAGCACTCCCGGGTCGAATTCACCCCTCCACTTT. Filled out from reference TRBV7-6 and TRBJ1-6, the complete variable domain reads GAGVSQSPRYKVTKRGQDVALRCDPISGHVSLYWYRQALGQGPEFLTYFNYEAQQDKSGLPNDRFSAERPEGSISTLTIQRTEQRDSAMYRCASTPGSNSPLHFGNGTRLTVT.

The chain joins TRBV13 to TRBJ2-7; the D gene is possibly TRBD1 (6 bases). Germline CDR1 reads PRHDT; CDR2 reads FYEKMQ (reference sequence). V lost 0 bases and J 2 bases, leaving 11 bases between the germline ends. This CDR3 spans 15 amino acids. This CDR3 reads CASSLGGASTYEQYV. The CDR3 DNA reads TGTGCCAGCAGCTTAGGGGGGGCCTCTACCTACGAGCAGTACGTC.

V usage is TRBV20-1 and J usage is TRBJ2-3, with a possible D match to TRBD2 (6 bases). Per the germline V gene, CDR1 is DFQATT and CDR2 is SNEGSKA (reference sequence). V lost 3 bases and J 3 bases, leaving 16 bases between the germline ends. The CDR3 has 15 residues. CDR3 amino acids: CSASRAGSETDTQYF. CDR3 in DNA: TGCAGTGCTAGTAGGGCCGGGAGTGAGACAGATACGCAGTATTTT.

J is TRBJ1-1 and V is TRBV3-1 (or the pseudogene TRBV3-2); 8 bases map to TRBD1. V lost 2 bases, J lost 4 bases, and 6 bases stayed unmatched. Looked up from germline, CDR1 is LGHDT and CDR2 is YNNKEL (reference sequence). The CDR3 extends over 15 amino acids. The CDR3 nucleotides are TGTGCCAGCAGCCAACTGACAGGGGTTGGCACTGAAGCTTTCTTT. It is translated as CASSQLTGVGTEAFF.

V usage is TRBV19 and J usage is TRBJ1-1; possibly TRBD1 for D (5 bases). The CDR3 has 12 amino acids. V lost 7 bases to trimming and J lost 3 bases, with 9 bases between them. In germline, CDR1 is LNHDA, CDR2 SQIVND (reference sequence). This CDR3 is CASKGGDTEAFF. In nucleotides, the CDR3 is TGTGCCAGTAAGGGAGGGGACACTGAAGCTTTCTTT.

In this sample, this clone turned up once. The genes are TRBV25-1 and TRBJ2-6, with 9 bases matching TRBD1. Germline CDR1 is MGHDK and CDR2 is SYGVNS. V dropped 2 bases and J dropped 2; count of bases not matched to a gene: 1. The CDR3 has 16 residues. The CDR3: CASSEGDRAGANVLTF. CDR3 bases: TGTGCCAGCAGTGAAGGGGACAGGGCTGGGGCCAACGTCCTGACTTTC.

DNA for the CDR3: TGTGCCAGCAGCCTAGATAGCGGACGCTCCTACAATGAGCAGTTCTTC. Protein: CASSLDSGRSYNEQFF. The V call is TRBV9, the J call TRBJ2-1, with a possible D match to TRBD2 (6 bases). V lost 4 bases to trimming and J lost 0 bases, with 14 bases between them. Germline V gene lookup returns CDR1 SGDLS and CDR2 YYNGEE. The CDR3 runs 16 residues.

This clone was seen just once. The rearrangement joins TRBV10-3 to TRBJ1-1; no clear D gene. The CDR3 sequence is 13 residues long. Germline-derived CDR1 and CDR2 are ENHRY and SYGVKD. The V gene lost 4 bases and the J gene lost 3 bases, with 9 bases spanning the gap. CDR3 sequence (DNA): TGTGCCATCAGTGTTAAGCAGGACACTGAAGCTTTCTTT. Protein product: CAISVKQDTEAFF.

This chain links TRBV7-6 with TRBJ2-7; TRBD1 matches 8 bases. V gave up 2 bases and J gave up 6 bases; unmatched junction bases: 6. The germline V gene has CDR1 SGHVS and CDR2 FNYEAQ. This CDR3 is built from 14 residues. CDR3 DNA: TGTGCCAGCAGCTTAAGATCAGGGGGCGCCGAGCAGTACTTC. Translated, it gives CASSLRSGGAEQYF.

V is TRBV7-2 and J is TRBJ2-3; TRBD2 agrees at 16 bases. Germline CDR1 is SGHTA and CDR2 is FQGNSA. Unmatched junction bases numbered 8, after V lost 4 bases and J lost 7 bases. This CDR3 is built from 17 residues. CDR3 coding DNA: TGTGCCAGCAGCTCGACCGGGACTAGCGGGGGGGCGAATACGCAGTATTTT. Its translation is CASSSTGTSGGANTQYF.

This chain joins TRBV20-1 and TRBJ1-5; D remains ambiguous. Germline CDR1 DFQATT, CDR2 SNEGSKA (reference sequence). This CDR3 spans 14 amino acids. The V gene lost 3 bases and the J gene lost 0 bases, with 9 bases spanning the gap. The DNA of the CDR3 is TGCAGTGCTAGTTGGCCCACTAGCAATCAGCCCCAGCATTTT. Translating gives CSASWPTSNQPQHF.

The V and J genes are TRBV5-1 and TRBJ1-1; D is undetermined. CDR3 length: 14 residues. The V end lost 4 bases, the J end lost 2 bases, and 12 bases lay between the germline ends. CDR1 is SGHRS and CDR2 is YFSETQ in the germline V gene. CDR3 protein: CASSPGRDNTEAFF. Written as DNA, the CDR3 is TGCGCCAGCAGCCCGGGGAGGGATAACACTGAAGCTTTCTTT.

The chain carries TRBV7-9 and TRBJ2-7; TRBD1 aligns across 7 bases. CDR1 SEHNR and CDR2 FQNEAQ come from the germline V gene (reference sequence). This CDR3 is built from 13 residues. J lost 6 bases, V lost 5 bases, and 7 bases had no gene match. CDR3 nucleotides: TGTGCCAGCAGCCACGACAGGGTAGCCGAGCAGTACGTC. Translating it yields CASSHDRVAEQYV.

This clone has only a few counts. The CDR3 protein is CASSAQGVQGQPQHF. The CDR3 coding sequence is TGTGCCAGCAGCGCACAGGGGGTTCAAGGTCAGCCCCAGCATTTT. The J gene is TRBJ1-5, the V gene TRBV9; 8 nucleotides line up with TRBD1. V lost 3 bases and J lost 6; bases outside the gene matches: 8. CDR1 SGDLS and CDR2 YYNGEE come from the germline V gene. This CDR3 is 15 amino acids long. Based on the CDR3 plus reference TRBV9 and TRBJ1-5, the full variable domain is DSGVTQTPKHLITATGQRVTLRCSPRSGDLSVYWYQQSLDQGLQFLIQYYNGEERAKGNILERFSAQQFPDLHSELNLSSLELGDSALYFCASSAQGVQGQPQHFGDGTRLSIL.

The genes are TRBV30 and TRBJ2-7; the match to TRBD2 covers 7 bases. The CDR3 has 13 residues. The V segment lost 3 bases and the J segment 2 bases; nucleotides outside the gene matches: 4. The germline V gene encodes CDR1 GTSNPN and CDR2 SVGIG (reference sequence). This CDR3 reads CAWSRGLTYEQYV. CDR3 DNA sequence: TGTGCCTGGAGCCGGGGACTAACCTACGAGCAGTACGTC.

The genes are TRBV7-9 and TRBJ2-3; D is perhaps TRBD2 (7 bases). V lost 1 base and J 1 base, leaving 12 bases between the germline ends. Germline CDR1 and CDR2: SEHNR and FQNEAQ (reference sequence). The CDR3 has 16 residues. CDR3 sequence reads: CASSLGRGAGTDTQYF. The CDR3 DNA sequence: TGTGCCAGCAGCTTAGGTCGGGGGGCCGGCACAGATACGCAGTATTTT.

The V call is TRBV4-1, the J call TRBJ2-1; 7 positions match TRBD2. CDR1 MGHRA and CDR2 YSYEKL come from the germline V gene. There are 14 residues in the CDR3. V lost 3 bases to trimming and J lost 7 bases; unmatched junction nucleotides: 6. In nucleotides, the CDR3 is TGCGCCAGCAGCCAGCCGACTAGCAAGAATGAGCAGTTCTTC. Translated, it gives CASSQPTSKNEQFF.

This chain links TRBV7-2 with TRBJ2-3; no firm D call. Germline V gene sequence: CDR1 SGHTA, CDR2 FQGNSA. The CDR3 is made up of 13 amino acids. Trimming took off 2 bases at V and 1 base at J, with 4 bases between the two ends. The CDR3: CASSLSGTDTQYF. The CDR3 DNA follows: TGTGCCAGCAGCTTATCCGGCACAGATACGCAGTATTTT.

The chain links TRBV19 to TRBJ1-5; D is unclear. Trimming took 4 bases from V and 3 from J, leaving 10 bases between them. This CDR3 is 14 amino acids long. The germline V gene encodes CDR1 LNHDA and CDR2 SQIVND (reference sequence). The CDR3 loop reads CASSTRSFNQPQHF. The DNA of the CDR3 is TGTGCCAGTAGTACCAGGTCCTTCAATCAGCCCCAGCATTTT.

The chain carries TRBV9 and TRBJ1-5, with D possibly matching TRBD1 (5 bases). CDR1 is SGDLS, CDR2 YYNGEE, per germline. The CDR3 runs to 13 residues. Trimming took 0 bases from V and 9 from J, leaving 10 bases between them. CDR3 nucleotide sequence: TGTGCCAGCAGCGTAGGACATCAGGGGCCCCAGCATTTT. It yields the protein CASSVGHQGPQHF.

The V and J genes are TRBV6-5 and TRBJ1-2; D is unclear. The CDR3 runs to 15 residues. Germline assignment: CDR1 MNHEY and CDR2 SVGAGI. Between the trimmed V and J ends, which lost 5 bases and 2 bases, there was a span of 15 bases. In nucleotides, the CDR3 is TGTGCCAGCAGTACCTCTGGAGGTTCAAACTATGGCTACACCTTC. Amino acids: CASSTSGGSNYGYTF.

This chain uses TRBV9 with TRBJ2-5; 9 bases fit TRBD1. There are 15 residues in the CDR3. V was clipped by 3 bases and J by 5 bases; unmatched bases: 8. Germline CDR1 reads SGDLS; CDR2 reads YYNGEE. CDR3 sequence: CASSAGTGSRETQYF. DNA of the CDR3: TGTGCCAGCAGCGCGGGGACAGGGAGTCGGGAGACCCAGTACTTC.

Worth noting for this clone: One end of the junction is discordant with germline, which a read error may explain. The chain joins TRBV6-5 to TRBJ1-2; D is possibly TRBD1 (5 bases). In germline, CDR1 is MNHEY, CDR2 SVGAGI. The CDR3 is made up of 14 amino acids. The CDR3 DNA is TGTGCCAGCAGCTCCAGGGATTTAAACTTTGGCTACACCTTC. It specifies CASSSRDLNFGYTF.

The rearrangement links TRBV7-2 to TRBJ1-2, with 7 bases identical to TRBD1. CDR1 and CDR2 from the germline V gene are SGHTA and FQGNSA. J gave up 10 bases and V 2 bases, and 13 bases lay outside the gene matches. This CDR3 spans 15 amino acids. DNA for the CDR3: TGTGCCAGCAGCTTATTAGGGGGCAGTTGGATTGACTACACCTTC. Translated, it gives CASSLLGGSWIDYTF.

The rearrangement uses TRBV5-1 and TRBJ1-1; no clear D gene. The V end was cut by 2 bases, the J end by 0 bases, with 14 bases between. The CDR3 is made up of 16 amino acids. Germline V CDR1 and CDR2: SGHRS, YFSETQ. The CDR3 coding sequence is TGCGCCAGCAGCTTCTACCCGGACTTAATGAACACTGAAGCTTTCTTT. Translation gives CASSFYPDLMNTEAFF.

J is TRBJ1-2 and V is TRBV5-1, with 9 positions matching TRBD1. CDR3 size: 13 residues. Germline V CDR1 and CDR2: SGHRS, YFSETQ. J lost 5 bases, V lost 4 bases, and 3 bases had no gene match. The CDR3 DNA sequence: TGCGCCAGCAGCCGGGACAGGGAATATGGCTACACCTTC. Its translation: CASSRDREYGYTF.